This T cell receptor (beta chain) was retrieved from a study of cytomegalovirus exposure and HLA in healthy donors. Overall study: In an earlier analysis, some 110 million unique TCR beta sequences were found from some 200 million T cells.

PCR employed 60 Vbeta and 13 Jbeta primers. The assay was immunoSEQ multiplex PCR, and TCRdb's table has in-frame clones only and misses some. The table lists roughly 100,000 clones, roughly 15% of them singletons, with around 0.86% in the top ten. This clone was counted between two and nine times. This CDR3 comprises 13 residues. Trimming cost V 0 bases and J 4 bases, with 7 bases left between them. Germline V gene data show CDR1 as SGHRS and CDR2 as YFSETQ. The rearrangement links TRBV5-1 to TRBJ1-2; D ambiguous. The receptor was derived from a female donor in good health and CMV-seronegative. Specimen: PBMCs. The CDR3 DNA sequence: TGCGCCAGCAGCTTGGCCGGCGGCTATGGCTACACCTTC. This sequence encodes CASSLAGGYGYTF.